This entry concerns a single TCR beta chain. The entry originates in a study of cytomegalovirus exposure and HLA in healthy donors. Germline V gene data show CDR1 as MNHEY and CDR2 as SMNVEV (reference sequence). With V trimmed by 3 bases and J by 5 bases, 5 bases remained unmatched. The CDR3 has 15 residues. Vbeta (60) and Jbeta (13) primers were used in the PCR. Measured with immunoSEQ multiplex PCR; TCRdb has only the in-frame clones, and not every one. The sample includes some 150,000 clones, 80% of them seen just once. The J gene is TRBJ1-4, the V gene TRBV27; 8 bases fit TRBD1. The source is a male donor in good health and CMV-seronegative. Sequencing input: PBMCs. DNA of the CDR3: TGTGCCAGCAGTTTCAACAGGGGGTGGAATGAAAAACTGTTTTTT. Translated, it gives CASSFNRGWNEKLFF.